The 13 T cell receptor beta chains below come from one sample, sequenced in a study of shared clonotypes between healthy human individuals. Clones were sequenced by immunoSEQ multiplex PCR, and TCRdb holds only the in-frame ones, with some missing. The profile shows over a million clones, approximately 98.5% of them singletons. Input material: naive CD4+ T cells sorted from blood. Sample subset: CD45RA+ positively selected. Receptor source: a man under 40 in good health.

As to this clone: The identical CDR3 is also encoded by other nucleotide sequences in the sample. The chain carries TRBV11-2 and TRBJ2-7; D ambiguous. Trimming pared 1 base from V and 6 bases from J, leaving 7 bases between. Germline-derived CDR1 and CDR2 are SGHAT and FQNNGV. This CDR3 region has 12 residues. The CDR3 loop reads CASSLAVSEQYF. CDR3 nucleotides: TGTGCCAGCAGCTTAGCGGTGTCCGAGCAGTACTTC.

The rearrangement links TRBV19 to TRBJ1-1; unclear D gene. This CDR3 has 16 residues. Trimming took off 0 bases at V and 4 bases at J, with 15 bases between the two ends. Germline assignment: CDR1 LNHDA and CDR2 SQIVND (reference sequence). As DNA, the CDR3 is TGTGCCAGTAGTATAGATCGCGGCACCCGAGGCACTGAAGCTTTCTTT. Encoded protein: CASSIDRGTRGTEAFF.

This chain connects TRBV10-3 to TRBJ2-7; D is uncertain. CDR1 ENHRY and CDR2 SYGVKD come from the germline V gene. V was shortened by 4 bases and J by 5 bases, with 6 bases between the two germline ends. This CDR3 is built from 11 residues. CDR3 nucleotides: TGTGCCATCAGTGCCACTAACGAGCAGTACTTC. Its translation: CAISATNEQYF.

The rearrangement links TRBV4-1 to TRBJ2-7, with 8 bases that match TRBD2. Germline assignment: CDR1 MGHRA and CDR2 YSYEKL. The CDR3 covers 16 residues. V lost 6 bases and J lost 3; bases outside the gene matches: 13. The chain's CDR3 is CASSPTPGLEIYEQYF. DNA of the CDR3: TGCGCCAGCAGTCCTACCCCGGGACTAGAGATCTACGAGCAGTACTTC.

V and J are TRBV7-7 and TRBJ2-7; 10 nucleotides line up with TRBD1. Germline loops: CDR1 SSHAT, CDR2 FNYEAQ (reference sequence). The length of the CDR3 is 14 residues. J gave up 6 bases and V 5 bases, and 7 bases lay outside the gene matches. The CDR3 sequence: CASSPGQGVGEQYF. The CDR3 region has the DNA TGTGCCAGCAGCCCCGGACAGGGGGTAGGCGAGCAGTACTTC. Variable domain in full (rest from reference TRBV7-7 and TRBJ2-7): GAGVSQSPRYKVTKRGQDVTLRCDPISSHATLYWYQQALGQGPEFLTYFNYEAQPDKSGLPSDRFSAERPEGSISTLTIQRTEQRDSAMYRCASSPGQGVGEQYFGPGTRLTVT.

V gene TRBV13 combines with J gene TRBJ1-1; D call uncertain. The CDR3 sequence is 14 residues long. The V end was cut by 2 bases, the J end by 1 base, with 8 bases between. Germline V gives CDR1 PRHDT, CDR2 FYEKMQ (reference sequence). The CDR3 sequence: CASSLLTQNTEAFF. The CDR3 nucleotides are TGTGCCAGCAGCTTACTGACGCAGAACACTGAAGCTTTCTTT.

The chain joins TRBV28 to TRBJ2-7; D call uncertain. Germline V CDR1 and CDR2: MDHEN, SYDVKM. With 3 bases removed from V and 0 bases from J, the gap between germline ends came to 12 bases. The CDR3 extends over 15 amino acids. CDR3 sequence reads: CASSLVPSSSYEQYF. The CDR3 coding sequence is TGTGCCAGCAGTTTGGTACCGTCGAGCTCCTACGAGCAGTACTTC. The variable domain in full, completed from reference TRBV28 and TRBJ2-7, reads DVKVTQSSRYLVKRTGEKVFLECVQDMDHENMFWYRQDPGLGLRLIYFSYDVKMKEKGDIPEGYSVSREKKERFSLILESASTNQTSMYLCASSLVPSSSYEQYFGPGTRLTVT.

V and J are TRBV5-1 and TRBJ2-3; possible D gene TRBD2, 5 bases. Germline V gene sequence: CDR1 SGHRS, CDR2 YFSETQ. The CDR3 is 14 amino acids. The V and J ends lost 0 bases and 5 bases respectively, with 10 bases between them. The CDR3 DNA reads TGCGCCAGCAGCTTGGTTCCTGGAGGAGATACGCAGTATTTT. Encoded protein: CASSLVPGGDTQYF. Filled out from reference TRBV5-1 and TRBJ2-3, the complete variable domain reads KAGVTQTPRYLIKTRGQQVTLSCSPISGHRSVSWYQQTPGQGLQFLFEYFSETQRNKGNFPGRFSGRQFSNSRSEMNVSTLELGDSALYLCASSLVPGGDTQYFGPGTRLTVL.

As concerns this clone: Within the sample, other DNA sequences also encode this same CDR3. This sequence joins TRBV19 and TRBJ2-7; 13 bases match TRBD2. CDR3 length: 14 residues. J gave up 5 bases and V 3 bases, and 1 base lay outside the gene matches. CDR1 and CDR2 from the germline V gene are LNHDA and SQIVND (reference sequence). In nucleotides, the CDR3 is TGTGCCAGTAGTATCGGACTAGCGGGAGACGAGCAGTACTTC. Translating gives CASSIGLAGDEQYF.

This clone occurred once. The rearrangement links TRBV15 to TRBJ1-3; a weak D match, TRBD1 (6 bases). This CDR3 spans 18 amino acids. The ends were cut back, 3 bases at V and 0 bases at J, with 18 bases in the middle. CDR1 is LNHNV and CDR2 is YYDKDF in the germline V gene (reference sequence). The CDR3 region is CATSRTTGQPLSGNTIYF. For the CDR3, the DNA is TGTGCCACCAGCAGGACCACGGGACAACCACTCTCTGGAAACACCATATATTTT.

Here the CDR3 reads CASSSISGANVLTF. CDR3 DNA sequence: TGTGCCAGTAGCTCAATTTCTGGGGCCAACGTCCTGACTTTC. The chain is built from TRBV19 and TRBJ2-6; D uncertain. Trimming removed 6 bases at V and 1 base at J, with 7 bases between. CDR3 size: 14 residues. CDR1 and CDR2 (germline): LNHDA, SQIVND (reference sequence).

V and J are TRBV11-3 and TRBJ2-1, with D unresolved. The germline V gene encodes CDR1 SGHNT and CDR2 YENEEA. V lost 5 bases, J lost 8 bases, and 10 bases lay in between. The CDR3 runs to 12 residues. CDR3 DNA: TGTGCCAGCAGCGACTGGAACGATGAGCAGTTCTTC. As protein: CASSDWNDEQFF.

This rearrangement joins TRBV15 to TRBJ1-2; TRBD1 matches at 12 bases. Germline lookup yields CDR1 LNHNV and CDR2 YYDKDF (reference sequence). Trimming cost V 1 base and J 6 bases; bases outside gene matches: 3. This CDR3 region has 15 residues. CDR3 in amino acids: CATSRGDRGRDGYTF. The CDR3 DNA follows: TGTGCCACCAGCAGAGGGGACAGGGGGCGCGATGGCTACACCTTC.